Described below is a single T cell receptor beta chain sequence and its context. As yet, its antigen is unknown. Germline V CDR1 and CDR2: LGHNA, YNFKEQ. V gave up 1 base and J gave up 6 bases, with 16 bases separating them. The CDR3 loop spans 15 amino acids. Sequencing was performed with immunoSEQ multiplex PCR; in TCRdb, only in-frame clones are kept and a portion is missing. The table records 85,000 to 100,000 clones, 93% of them present only once. This sample stems from a study of Tregs in tolerant kidney transplant recipients. Study-level background: The nonmyeloablative bone marrow transplants came from related graft donors, with transient mixed chimerism.

Findings and limits, study-wide: Donor-specific Treg expansion exceeded global Treg expansion in tolerant patients, suggesting antigen drive. Few patients were studied, so findings need validation in larger groups.

The sample in question was CD4+ T cells from blood, obtained before the transplant. The chain joins TRBV4-2 to TRBJ2-7; D may be TRBD1 (6 bases). The clonotype originates from a human donor who received a combined kidney and bone marrow transplant. Written as DNA, the CDR3 is TGTGCCAGCAGCCAAGGACAGGTTATATTCTCCGAGCAGTACTTC. This encodes CASSQGQVIFSEQYF.